These 8 T cell receptor beta chains were all obtained from the same sample, sequenced in a study of cytomegalovirus exposure and HLA in healthy donors. Primers for the PCR totalled 60 Vbeta and 13 Jbeta. Assay: immunoSEQ multiplex PCR; the TCRdb copy retains only in-frame clones and omits some. This sample's table reports 100,000 to 150,000 clones. Sequencing was carried out using PBMCs. Every receptor here comes from a young man in good health and CMV-seronegative.

This chain uses TRBV5-5 with TRBJ2-1; no reliable D call. This CDR3 is 14 amino acids long. Per the germline V gene, CDR1 is SGHKS and CDR2 is YYEKEE (reference sequence). Trimming shortened V by 4 bases and J by 7 bases, and 15 bases separated the two germline ends. This CDR3 is CASSPLSTENEQFF. CDR3 DNA: TGTGCCAGCAGCCCCCTCTCAACAGAAAATGAGCAGTTCTTC.

The CDR3 region is CASRKGDSNYEQYF. The DNA for the CDR3 is TGTGCCAGCAGAAAAGGGGACAGTAACTACGAGCAGTACTTC. The gene calls are TRBV7-2 and TRBJ2-7, with TRBD1 identical over 7 bases. V shed 6 bases, J shed 3 bases, and the junction held 8 bases outside the gene matches. This CDR3 has 14 residues. CDR1 SGHTA and CDR2 FQGNSA come from the germline V gene.

The rearrangement joins TRBV9 to TRBJ2-7, with 8 bases fitting TRBD1. Germline CDR1 and CDR2: SGDLS and YYNGEE. Trimming took 6 bases from V and 3 from J; bases not matched to a gene: 8. The CDR3 has 14 amino acids. CDR3 nucleotide sequence: TGTGCCAGCACAAGGACAGGGTTGAACTACGAGCAGTACTTC. Translation gives CASTRTGLNYEQYF.

This chain uses TRBV19 with TRBJ2-7; no definite D call. CDR1 and CDR2 (germline): LNHDA, SQIVND (reference sequence). V dropped 4 bases and J dropped 2 bases, with 12 bases sitting between them. This CDR3 is 14 amino acids long. The CDR3, as DNA: TGTGCCAGTAGTACAACCCGACAAGCCTACGAGCAGTACTTC. Translated: CASSTTRQAYEQYF.

The CDR3 nucleotides read TGTGCCAGCAGTGAACGGGGAACCTCTGGAAACACCATATATTTT. As protein: CASSERGTSGNTIYF. The rearrangement joins TRBV6-1 to TRBJ1-3; D is unclear. The germline CDR1 and CDR2 sequences are MNHNS and SASEGT. CDR3 length: 15 residues. V lost 2 bases, J lost 0 bases, and 8 bases lay in between.

The chain has TRBV27 and TRBJ1-5; tentatively, D is TRBD1 (6 bases). The germline V gene has CDR1 MNHEY and CDR2 SMNVEV (reference sequence). V shed 9 bases and J shed 0 bases, with 9 bases lying between them. There are 13 residues in the CDR3. The CDR3: CASRTDSNQPQHF. The DNA for the CDR3 is TGTGCCAGTAGGACAGATAGCAATCAGCCCCAGCATTTT.

With respect to this clone: At one boundary the junction diverges from the germline segment, which might be a read error. The chain recombines TRBV6-5 with TRBJ2-1; 10 bases fit TRBD2. This CDR3 comprises 15 residues. The germline CDR1 and CDR2 sequences are MNHEY and SVGAGI. The CDR3 coding sequence is TGTGCCAGCAGCTACTGGGGGACTAGCGATAATGAGCAGTTCTTC. Amino acid sequence: CASSYWGTSDNEQFF.

Here the CDR3 DNA reads TGTGCCAGCAGTGATCTATTCGGGACAGGGGAAAGAAGCACCATATATTTT. Its protein product is CASSDLFGTGERSTIYF. The chain uses TRBV2 and TRBJ1-3; TRBD1 matches 10 bases. Unmatched junction bases numbered 14, after V lost 3 bases and J lost 9 bases. Germline V lookup: CDR1 SNHLY, CDR2 FYNNEI. CDR3 length: 17 amino acids.